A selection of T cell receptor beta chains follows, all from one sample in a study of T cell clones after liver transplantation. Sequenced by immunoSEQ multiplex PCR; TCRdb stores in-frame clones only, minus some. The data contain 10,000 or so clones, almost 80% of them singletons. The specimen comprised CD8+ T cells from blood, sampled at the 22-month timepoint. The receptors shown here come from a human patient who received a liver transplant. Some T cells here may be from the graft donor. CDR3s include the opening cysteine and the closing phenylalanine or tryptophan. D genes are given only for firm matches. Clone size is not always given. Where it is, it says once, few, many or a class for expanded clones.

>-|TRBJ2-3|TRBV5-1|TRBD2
CASSLESSGGPTDTQYF
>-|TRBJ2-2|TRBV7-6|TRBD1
CASEGTEDTGELFF
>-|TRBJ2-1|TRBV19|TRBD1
CASGDSLYNEQFF
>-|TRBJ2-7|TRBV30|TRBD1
CAWSGGTGGGEQYF
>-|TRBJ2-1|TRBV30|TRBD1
CAWRHLGQGLF
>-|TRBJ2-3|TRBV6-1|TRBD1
CASRGQGSTDTQYF
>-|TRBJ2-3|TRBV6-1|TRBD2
CASSGTSGGADTQYF
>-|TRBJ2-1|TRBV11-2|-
CASVSFNEQFF
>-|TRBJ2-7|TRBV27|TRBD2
CASSRGTTTSLPSYEQYF
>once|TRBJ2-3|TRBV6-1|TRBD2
CASSGEVGLAATDTQYF
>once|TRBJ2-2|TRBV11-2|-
CASSLGPFGHTGELFF
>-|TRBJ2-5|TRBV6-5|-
CASSSTGGAETQYF
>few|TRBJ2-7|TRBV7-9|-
CASSSGPNYEQYF
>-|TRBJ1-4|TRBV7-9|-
CASSSVGNNEKLFF
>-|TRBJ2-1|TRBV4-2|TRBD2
CASSQDGLAVYNEQFF
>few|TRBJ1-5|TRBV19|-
CASSMKRQLNQPQHF
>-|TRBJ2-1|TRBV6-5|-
CASSLYTDEQFF
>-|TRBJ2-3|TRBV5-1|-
CAIRGDSGTDTQYF
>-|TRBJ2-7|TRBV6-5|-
CASSPYGEQYF
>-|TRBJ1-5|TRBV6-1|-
CASSEGTGNQPQHF
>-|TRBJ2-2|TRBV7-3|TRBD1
CASSPEQGAPGELFF
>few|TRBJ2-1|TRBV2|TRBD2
CAANGGALNEQFF
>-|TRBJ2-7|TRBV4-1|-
CASSLSLRYEQYF
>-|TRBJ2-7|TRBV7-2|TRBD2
CASSFLAGGEYEQYF
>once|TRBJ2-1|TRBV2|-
CASNLNTGMSYNEQFF
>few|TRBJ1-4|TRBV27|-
CASPGKLFF
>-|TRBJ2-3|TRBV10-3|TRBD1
CAISGNGQGALQDTQYF
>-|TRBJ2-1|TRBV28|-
CASRGVSSYNEQFF
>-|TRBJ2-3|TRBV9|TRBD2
CASSVTGLAGGSDSDTQYF
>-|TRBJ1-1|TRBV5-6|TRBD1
CASRSGGSTEAFF
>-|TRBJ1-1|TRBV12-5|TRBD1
CASGLEGAGTEAFF
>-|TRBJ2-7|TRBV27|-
CASSIRSASYEQYF
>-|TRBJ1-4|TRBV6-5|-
CASSYSYLGGKEKLFF
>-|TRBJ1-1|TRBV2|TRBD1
CASSSTGGTAFF
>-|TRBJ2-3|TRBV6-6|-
CASTPGLFSTDTQYF
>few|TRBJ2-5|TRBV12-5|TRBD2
CASGLTTSGGAETQYF
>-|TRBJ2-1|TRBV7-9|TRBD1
CARTGSDNEQFF
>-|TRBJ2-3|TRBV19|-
CASSHWGTDTQYF
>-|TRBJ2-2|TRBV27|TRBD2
CASSAGVRSAGELFF
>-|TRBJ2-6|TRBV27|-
CASTGMSGANVLTF
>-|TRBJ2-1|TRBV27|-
CASSLEGGAWDNEQFF
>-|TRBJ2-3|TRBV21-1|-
CASSIHLVAGLPRTQYF
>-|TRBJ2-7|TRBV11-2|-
CASSLVSWEQYF
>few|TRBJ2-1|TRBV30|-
CAWRGGNEQFF
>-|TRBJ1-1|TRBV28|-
CASSSVLPEAFF
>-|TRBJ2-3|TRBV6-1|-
CASSLNPSGGNTQYF
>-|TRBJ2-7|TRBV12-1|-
CASSPAGKSYEQYF
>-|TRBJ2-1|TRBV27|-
CASSFIGGNGNEQFF
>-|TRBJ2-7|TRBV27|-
CASSLSSSSYEQYF
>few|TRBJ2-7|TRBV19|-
CASSTAVRSYEQYF
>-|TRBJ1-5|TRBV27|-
CASSRTGTLNQPQHF
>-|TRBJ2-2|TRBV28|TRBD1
CASSSPRQGAIGELFF
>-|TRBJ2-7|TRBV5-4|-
CASSLGGTYEQYF
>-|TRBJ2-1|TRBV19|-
CASRPRGSSYNEQFF